Sequencing of this TCR beta chain was carried out in a study of CD8 T cells in ankylosing spondylitis. Findings and caveats of the study: Typical of ankylosing spondylitis blood, it appeared, was a TCR beta motif of fewer than 10 highly homologous variants.

A single record per CDR3 protein comes from TCRdb applying MiXCR to the 5' RACE reads. The sample gives about 220,000 distinct CDR3 sequences, just under 7.5% of which show up once; approximately 14% is in the top ten. The CDR3 totals 14 residues. Germline CDR1 MNHEY, CDR2 SMNVEV (reference sequence). Trimming cost V 3 bases and J 3 bases, with 12 bases left between them. In this sample, this clonotype turned up many times. Its antigen is not known. This clonotype was obtained from a male donor with ankylosing spondylitis. Sequencing was done on a sample of blood, either unsorted or a sorted T cell fraction (not recorded which). This rearrangement joins TRBV27 to TRBJ2-7; a possible D gene is TRBD2 (6 bases). CDR3 nucleotides: TGTGCCAGCAGTTTCGCTCCGGAGGGCTACGAGCAGTACTTC. Encoded protein: CASSFAPEGYEQYF.